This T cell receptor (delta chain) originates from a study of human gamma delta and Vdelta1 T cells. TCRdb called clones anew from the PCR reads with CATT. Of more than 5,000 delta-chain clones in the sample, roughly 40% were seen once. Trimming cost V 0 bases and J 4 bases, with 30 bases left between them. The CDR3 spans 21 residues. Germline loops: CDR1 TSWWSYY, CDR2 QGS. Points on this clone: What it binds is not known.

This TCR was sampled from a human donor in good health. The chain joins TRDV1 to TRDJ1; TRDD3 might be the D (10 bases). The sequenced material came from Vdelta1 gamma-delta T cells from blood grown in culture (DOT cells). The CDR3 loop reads CALGELRPSYRWGIEGDKLIF. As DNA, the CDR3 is TGTGCTCTTGGGGAACTTAGGCCTTCCTACCGCTGGGGGATAGAAGGCGATAAACTCATCTTT.